The 21 T cell receptor beta chains below were found in one sample sequenced in a study of T cell responses to AZD1222 COVID-19 vaccine (dated by TCRdb to the early 2020s). The method behind the library was the immunoSEQ multiplex PCR assay. As stored in TCRdb, this immuneACCESS dataset retains in-frame rearrangements with V and J assigned. A fraction of the clones does not appear; measured against another copy, unresolved V genes explain less than half of the discrepancy, and the remainder lacks a known reason. The sample profile shows approximately 170,000 clones; more than 80% of them were found once. The ten top clones hold approximately 6.9% of the sample. The time point label on this specimen signifies: baseline before first vaccination. Sequencing was performed on peripheral blood, taken on day 0 of AZD1222 vaccination. These receptors were collected from an adult in good health.

The chain uses TRBV9 and TRBJ2-3; TRBD2 matches at 15 bases. The CDR3 covers 20 residues. V shed 0 bases and J 2 bases; nucleotides not matched to a gene: 10. Germline CDR1 and CDR2: SGDLS and YYNGEE. The CDR3 DNA sequence: TGTGCCAGCAGCGTAGAGACGCCGGGACTAGCGGGGGGAAACACAGATACGCAGTATTTT. Protein sequence: CASSVETPGLAGGNTDTQYF. Supplemented by reference TRBV9 and TRBJ2-3, the full variable domain reads DSGVTQTPKHLITATGQRVTLRCSPRSGDLSVYWYQQSLDQGLQFLIQYYNGEERAKGNILERFSAQQFPDLHSELNLSSLELGDSALYFCASSVETPGLAGGNTDTQYFGPGTRLTVL.

The V gene is TRBV20-1, the J gene TRBJ2-7; perhaps TRBD2 as D (6 bases). The CDR3 is 12 residues long. The V end was cut by 3 bases, the J end by 9 bases, with 15 bases between. Germline-derived CDR1 and CDR2 are DFQATT and SNEGSKA (reference sequence). CDR3: CSASPGPGGQYF. The CDR3 nucleotides are TGCAGTGCTAGTCCGGGCCCCGGGGGGCAGTACTTC.

CDR3 coding DNA: TGTGCCAGCAGCTTAGGGACCAGCTACGGGCAGTACGTC. It is translated as CASSLGTSYGQYV. The chain employs TRBV7-9 and TRBJ2-7; D gene unclear. The length of the CDR3 is 13 residues. Per the germline V gene, CDR1 is SEHNR and CDR2 is FQNEAQ (reference sequence).

The CDR3 DNA reads as TGTGCCAGCACCCCCAAAGCCCGGAGTTACAATGAGCAGTTCTTC. Amino acid sequence: CASTPKARSYNEQFF. The gene calls are TRBV27 and TRBJ2-1, with no clear D. Per the germline V gene, CDR1 is MNHEY and CDR2 is SMNVEV (reference sequence). The CDR3 has 15 amino acids. The V gene lost 7 bases and the J gene lost 4 bases, with 17 bases spanning the gap.

The CDR3: CASSPGRAGGEKLFF. The CDR3 region has the DNA TGCGCCAGCAGCCCGGGCAGGGCTGGGGGTGAAAAACTGTTTTTT. The chain carries TRBV4-3 and TRBJ1-4; weak D call: TRBD1 (5 bases). The ends were cut back, 4 bases at V and 7 bases at J, with 16 bases in the middle. The V gene's germline CDR1 is LGHNA and CDR2 YSLEER. This CDR3 comprises 15 residues.

The chain links TRBV11-2 to TRBJ2-3; possible D gene TRBD1, 8 bases. The ends were cut back, 1 base at V and 5 bases at J, with 16 bases in the middle. Germline lookup yields CDR1 SGHAT and CDR2 FQNNGV. This CDR3 is 16 amino acids long. CDR3 coding DNA: TGTGCCAGCAGCTTAGCAGGGCGGGGGACAGGAGATACGCAGTATTTT. Translating gives CASSLAGRGTGDTQYF. The variable domain in full, with the rest retrieved from reference TRBV11-2 and TRBJ2-3, is EAGVAQSPRYKIIEKRQSVAFWCNPISGHATLYWYQQILGQGPKLLIQFQNNGVVDDSQLPKDRFSAERLKGVDSTLKIQPAKLEDSAVYLCASSLAGRGTGDTQYFGPGTRLTVL.

The genes are TRBV4-2 and TRBJ2-5; D is uncertain. Trimming took 0 bases from V and 5 from J, leaving 10 bases between them. Germline V gene sequence: CDR1 LGHNA, CDR2 YNFKEQ. The CDR3 runs to 14 residues. CDR3 loop: CASSQDGTPETQYF. The CDR3 DNA sequence: TGTGCCAGCAGCCAAGATGGCACTCCCGAGACCCAGTACTTC.

The chain carries TRBV6-4 and TRBJ1-5, with D uncertain. V gave up 2 bases and J gave up 0 bases, with 5 bases separating them. Germline CDR1 and CDR2: MRHNA and SNTAGT. CDR3 length: 14 amino acids. This CDR3 is CASSDKHSNQPQHF. Here the CDR3 DNA reads TGTGCCAGCAGTGACAAGCATAGCAATCAGCCCCAGCATTTT.

The V and J genes are TRBV20-1 and TRBJ1-2; D might be TRBD1 (6 bases). This CDR3 has 11 residues. CDR1 is DFQATT and CDR2 is SNEGSKA in the germline V gene (reference sequence). Trimming removed 5 bases at V and 6 bases at J, with 10 bases between. The CDR3 protein is CSAVDRHGYTF. The DNA of the CDR3 is TGCAGTGCTGTCGACAGGCATGGCTACACCTTC.

The chain carries TRBV2 and TRBJ2-7, with 12 bases matching TRBD2. From germline, CDR1 is SNHLY and CDR2 FYNNEI. The V and J ends lost 7 bases and 1 base, in that order; junction bases with no gene match: 5. The CDR3 runs to 15 residues. The CDR3 DNA is TGTGCCAGCAACACACTAGCGGGGGGTTCCTACGAGCAGTACTTC. Its protein product is CASNTLAGGSYEQYF.

This clone was seen a single time. The chain links TRBV6-5 to TRBJ2-7; 7 nucleotides match TRBD1. The germline V gene encodes CDR1 MNHEY and CDR2 SVGAGI. The CDR3 consists of 13 residues. V was pared by 5 bases and J by 2 bases, with 3 bases of the junction left unmatched. DNA of the CDR3: TGTGCCAGCAGTCGGGACAGTACCTACGAGCAGTACGTC. It is translated as CASSRDSTYEQYV.

The chain carries TRBV30 and TRBJ1-5, with a tentative D call TRBD1 (6 bases). CDR1 and CDR2 (germline): GTSNPN, SVGIG (reference sequence). Trimming removed 8 bases from V and 6 bases from J, with 17 bases in between. The CDR3 extends over 13 amino acids. The DNA of the CDR3 is TGTGCCGGGGGCCCAAGCTCGGGTCAGCCCCAGCATTTT. Amino acid sequence: CAGGPSSGQPQHF.

The CDR3 region has the DNA TGCGCCACCGCGCCGGGACTAGGGGCCACAGATACGCAGTATTTT. This gives the protein CATAPGLGATDTQYF. The chain employs TRBV5-1 and TRBJ2-3; 8 positions match TRBD2. The CDR3 has 15 amino acids. Germline V gene data show CDR1 as SGHRS and CDR2 as YFSETQ. V lost 9 bases, J lost 2 bases, and 11 bases stayed unmatched.

The V gene is TRBV5-1, the J gene TRBJ1-2; D remains ambiguous. V lost 7 bases to trimming and J lost 0 bases, with 13 bases between them. There are 14 residues in the CDR3. Germline lookup yields CDR1 SGHRS and CDR2 YFSETQ. The CDR3 sequence: CASLGSGPNYGYTF. CDR3 sequence (DNA): TGCGCCAGCCTCGGGTCAGGACCTAACTATGGCTACACCTTC.

On this clone itself: The sample holds other DNA sequences that translate to the same CDR3. J is TRBJ1-2 and V is TRBV19, with D hard to call. Trimming cost V 9 bases and J 0 bases, with 14 bases left between them. The V gene's germline CDR1 is LNHDA and CDR2 SQIVND (reference sequence). This CDR3 contains 14 residues. The CDR3 sequence is CASTSGPSNYGYTF. As DNA, the CDR3 is TGTGCCAGCACTTCAGGACCATCTAACTATGGCTACACCTTC.

J is TRBJ2-3 and V is TRBV3-1 (or the pseudogene TRBV3-2); D might be TRBD1 (5 bases). The germline CDR1 and CDR2 sequences are LGHDT and YNNKEL (reference sequence). The CDR3 has 15 residues. The V gene lost 1 base and the J gene lost 6 bases, with 14 bases spanning the gap. CDR3 protein: CASSQGAGNWDTQYF. As DNA, the CDR3 is TGTGCCAGCAGCCAAGGTGCAGGGAATTGGGATACGCAGTATTTT.

CDR3 in DNA: TGTGCCAGTAGTAAAACGACAGGGTTTGTTTTAACCGGGGAGCTGTTTTTT. As protein: CASSKTTGFVLTGELFF. The V and J genes are TRBV19 and TRBJ2-2, with 7 bases fitting TRBD1. J gave up 5 bases and V 4 bases, and 13 bases lay outside the gene matches. Germline CDR1 LNHDA, CDR2 SQIVND (reference sequence). The CDR3 runs 17 residues. Complete variable domain (other parts from reference TRBV19 and TRBJ2-2): DGGITQSPKYLFRKEGQNVTLSCEQNLNHDAMYWYRQDPGQGLRLIYYSQIVNDFQKGDIAEGYSVSREKKESFPLTVTSAQKNPTAFYLCASSKTTGFVLTGELFFGEGSRLTVL.

This clone was detected only once. CDR3 sequence: CASSRTGEIQPQHF. The CDR3 nucleotides are TGCGCCAGCAGCCGGACAGGGGAGATTCAGCCCCAGCATTTT. The chain is built from TRBV4-1 and TRBJ1-5, with 9 bases that match TRBD1. V trimming: 4 bases; J trimming: 6 bases; junction bases outside the gene matches: 4. The CDR3 loop spans 14 amino acids. From germline, CDR1 is MGHRA and CDR2 YSYEKL.

The V gene is TRBV7-9, the J gene TRBJ2-7, with 9 bases identical to TRBD1. This CDR3 has 15 amino acids. The V segment lost 5 bases and the J segment 1 base; nucleotides outside the gene matches: 6. The germline gives CDR1 SEHNR, CDR2 FQNEAQ (reference sequence). The DNA for the CDR3 is TGTGCCAGCAGCCCCACAGGGGGCAAATCCTACGAGCAGTACTTC. Translating gives CASSPTGGKSYEQYF.

This clone was recorded only once. The J gene is TRBJ2-3, the V gene TRBV5-1; 9 nucleotides align to TRBD2. Unmatched junction bases numbered 5, after V lost 4 bases and J lost 2 bases. Germline loops: CDR1 SGHRS, CDR2 YFSETQ. The CDR3 runs to 15 residues. The CDR3: CASSLSGGFTDTQYF. The CDR3 region has the DNA TGCGCCAGCAGCCTTAGCGGGGGATTCACAGATACGCAGTATTTT.

This chain joins TRBV2 and TRBJ1-5; 8 nucleotides agree with TRBD1. Germline CDR1 is SNHLY and CDR2 is FYNNEI. CDR3 size: 14 residues. Unmatched junction bases numbered 3, after V lost 5 bases and J lost 3 bases. CDR3 sequence (DNA): TGTGCCAGCAGTCGACAGGGGAACAATCAGCCCCAGCATTTT. Protein sequence: CASSRQGNNQPQHF.